The source of this T cell receptor beta chain is a study of long-term antiretroviral therapy in people with HIV. The content of samples before DNA extraction was roughly 0.9-11 million cryopreserved PBMC. Germline CDR1 and CDR2: SGHDT and YYEEEE. The CDR3 sequence is 19 residues long. J was trimmed by 1 base and V by 7 bases; bases with no gene match: 18. This was the immunoSEQ v3.0 assay at survey level. The table came from immunoSEQ multiplex PCR; TCRdb's copy has only in-frame clones and leaves some out. Among approximately 12,000 clones listed, over 80% were seen once. The receptor was derived from a man aged 45-60 years with HIV. This sample comprised unsorted PBMCs, obtained 8 to 8.5 years after starting antiretroviral therapy. The rearrangement uses TRBV5-6 and TRBJ2-3, with TRBD1 matching 10 bases. The CDR3 DNA sequence: TGTGCCAGCTGCGGGACAGGGGATCCGAGCGGGGCCTGCACAGATACGCAGTATTTT. It yields the protein CASCGTGDPSGACTDTQYF.